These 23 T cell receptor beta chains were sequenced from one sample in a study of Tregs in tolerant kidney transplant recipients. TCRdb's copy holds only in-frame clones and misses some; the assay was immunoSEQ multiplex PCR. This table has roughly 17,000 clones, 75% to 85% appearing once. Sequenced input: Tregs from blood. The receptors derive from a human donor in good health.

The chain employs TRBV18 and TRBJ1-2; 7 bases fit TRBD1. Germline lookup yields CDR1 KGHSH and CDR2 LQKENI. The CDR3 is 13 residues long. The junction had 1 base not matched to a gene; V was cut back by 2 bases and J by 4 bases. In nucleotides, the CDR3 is TGTGCCAGCTCACCAACAGGGGCCTATGGCTACACCTTC. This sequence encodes CASSPTGAYGYTF.

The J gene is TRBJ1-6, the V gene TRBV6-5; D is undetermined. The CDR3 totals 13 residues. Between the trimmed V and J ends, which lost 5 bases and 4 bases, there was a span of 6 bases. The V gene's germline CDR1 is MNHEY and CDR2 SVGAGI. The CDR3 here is CASSEGYNSPLHF. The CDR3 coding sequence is TGTGCCAGCAGTGAAGGGTATAATTCACCCCTCCACTTT.

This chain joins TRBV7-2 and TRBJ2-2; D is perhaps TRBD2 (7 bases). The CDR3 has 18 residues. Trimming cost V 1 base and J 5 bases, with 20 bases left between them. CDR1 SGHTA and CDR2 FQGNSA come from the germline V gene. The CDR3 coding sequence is TGTGCCAGCAGCTTAGGCCGGGGCAGGGGACTAACGACCGGGGAGCTGTTTTTT. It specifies CASSLGRGRGLTTGELFF.

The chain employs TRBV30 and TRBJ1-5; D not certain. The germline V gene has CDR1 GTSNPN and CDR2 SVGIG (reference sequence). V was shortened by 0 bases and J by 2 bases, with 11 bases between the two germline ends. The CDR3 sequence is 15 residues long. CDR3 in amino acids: CAWSVGSKGNQPQHF. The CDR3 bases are TGTGCCTGGAGTGTAGGCTCAAAGGGCAATCAGCCCCAGCATTTT.

CDR3 residues: CASRPDVNHEQFF. As DNA, the CDR3 is TGTGCCAGCAGACCCGACGTCAACCATGAGCAGTTCTTC. J is TRBJ2-1 and V is TRBV6-6; D is ambiguous. The CDR3 covers 13 residues. The germline V gene has CDR1 MNHNY and CDR2 SVGAGI (reference sequence). The V and J ends lost 6 bases and 8 bases respectively, with 14 bases between them.

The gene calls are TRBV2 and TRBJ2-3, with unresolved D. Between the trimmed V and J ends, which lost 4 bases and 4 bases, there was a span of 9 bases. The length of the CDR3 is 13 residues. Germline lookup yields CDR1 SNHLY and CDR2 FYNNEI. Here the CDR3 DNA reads TGTGCCAGCAGTGGGCGGCTCGCAGATACGCAGTATTTT. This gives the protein CASSGRLADTQYF.

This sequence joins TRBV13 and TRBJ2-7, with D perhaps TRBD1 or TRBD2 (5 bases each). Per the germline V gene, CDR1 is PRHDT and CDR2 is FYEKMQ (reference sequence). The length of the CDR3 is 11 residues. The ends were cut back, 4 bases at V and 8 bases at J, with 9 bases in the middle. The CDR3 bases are TGTGCCAGCAGCTCCGGGGCTAAGCAGTACTTC. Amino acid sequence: CASSSGAKQYF.

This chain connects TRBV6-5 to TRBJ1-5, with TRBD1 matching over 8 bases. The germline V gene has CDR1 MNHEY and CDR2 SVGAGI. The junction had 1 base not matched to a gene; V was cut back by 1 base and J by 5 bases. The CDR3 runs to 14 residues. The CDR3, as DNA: TGTGCCAGCAGTTACTGGACAGGGTATCAGCCCCAGCATTTT. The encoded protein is CASSYWTGYQPQHF.

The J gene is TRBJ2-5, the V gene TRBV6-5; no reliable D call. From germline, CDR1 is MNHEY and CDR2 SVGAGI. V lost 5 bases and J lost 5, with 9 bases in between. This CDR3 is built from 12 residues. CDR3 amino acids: CASSRYGETQYF. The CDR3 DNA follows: TGTGCCAGCAGTCGTTACGGGGAGACCCAGTACTTC.

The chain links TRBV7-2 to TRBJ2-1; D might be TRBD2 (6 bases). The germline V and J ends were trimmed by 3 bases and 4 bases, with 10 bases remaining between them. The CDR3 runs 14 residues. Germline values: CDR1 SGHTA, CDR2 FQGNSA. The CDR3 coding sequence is TGTGCCAGCAGCTTCAGCGGGCATTACAATGAGCAGTTCTTC. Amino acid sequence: CASSFSGHYNEQFF.

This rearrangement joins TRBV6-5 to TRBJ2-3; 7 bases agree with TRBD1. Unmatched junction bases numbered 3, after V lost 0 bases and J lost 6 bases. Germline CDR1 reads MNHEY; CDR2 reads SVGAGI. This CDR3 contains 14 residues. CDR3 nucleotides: TGTGCCAGCAGTTACTCACCGACAGGGGATACGCAGTATTTT. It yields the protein CASSYSPTGDTQYF.

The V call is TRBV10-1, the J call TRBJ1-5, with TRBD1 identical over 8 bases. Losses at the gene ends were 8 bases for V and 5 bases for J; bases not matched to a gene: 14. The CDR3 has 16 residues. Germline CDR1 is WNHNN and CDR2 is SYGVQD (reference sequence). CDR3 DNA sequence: TGCGCCAGCGGGAACAGGGGGGCGCCCGTGTATCAGCCCCAGCATTTT. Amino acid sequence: CASGNRGAPVYQPQHF.

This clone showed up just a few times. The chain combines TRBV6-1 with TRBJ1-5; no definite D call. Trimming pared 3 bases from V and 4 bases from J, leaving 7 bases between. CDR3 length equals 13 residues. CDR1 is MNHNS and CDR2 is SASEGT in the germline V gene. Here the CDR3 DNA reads TGTGCCAGCAGTGAGGGAGATAATCAGCCCCAGCATTTT. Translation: CASSEGDNQPQHF.

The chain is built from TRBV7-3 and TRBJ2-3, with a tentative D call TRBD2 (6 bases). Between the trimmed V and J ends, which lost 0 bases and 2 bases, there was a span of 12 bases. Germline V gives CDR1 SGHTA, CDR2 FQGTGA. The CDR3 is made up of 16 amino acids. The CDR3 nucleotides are TGTGCCAGCAGCTTAACCGGGTCGGGGGACACAGATACGCAGTATTTT. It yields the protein CASSLTGSGDTDTQYF.

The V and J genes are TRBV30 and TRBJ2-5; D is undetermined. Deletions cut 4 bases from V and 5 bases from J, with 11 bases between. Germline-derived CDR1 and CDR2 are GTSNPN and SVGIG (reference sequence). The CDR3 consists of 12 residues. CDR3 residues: CAWNRVWETQYF. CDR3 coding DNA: TGTGCCTGGAATAGGGTGTGGGAGACCCAGTACTTC.

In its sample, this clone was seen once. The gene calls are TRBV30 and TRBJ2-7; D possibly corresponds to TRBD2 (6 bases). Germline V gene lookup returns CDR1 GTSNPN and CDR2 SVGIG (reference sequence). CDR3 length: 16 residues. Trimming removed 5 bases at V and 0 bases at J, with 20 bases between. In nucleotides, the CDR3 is TGTGCCTGGGGTGCGGGGCTGACAAGCGGCTCCTACGAGCAGTACTTC. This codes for CAWGAGLTSGSYEQYF.

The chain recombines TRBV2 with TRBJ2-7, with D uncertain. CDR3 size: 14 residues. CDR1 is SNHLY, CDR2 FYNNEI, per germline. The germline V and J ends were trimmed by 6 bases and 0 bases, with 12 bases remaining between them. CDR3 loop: CASRLDRSSYEQYF. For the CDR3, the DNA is TGTGCCAGCAGATTGGACCGGAGCTCCTACGAGCAGTACTTC.

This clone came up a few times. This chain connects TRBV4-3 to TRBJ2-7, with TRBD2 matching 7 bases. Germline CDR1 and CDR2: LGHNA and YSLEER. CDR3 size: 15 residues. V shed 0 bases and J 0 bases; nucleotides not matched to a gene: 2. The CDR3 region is CASSQEWTSSYEQYF. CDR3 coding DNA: TGCGCCAGCAGCCAAGAATGGACTAGCTCCTACGAGCAGTACTTC.

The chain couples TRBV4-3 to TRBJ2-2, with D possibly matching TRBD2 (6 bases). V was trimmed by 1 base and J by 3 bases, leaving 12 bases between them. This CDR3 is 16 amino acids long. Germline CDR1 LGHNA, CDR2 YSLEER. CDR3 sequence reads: CASSQGLALDTGELFF. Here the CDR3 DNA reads TGCGCCAGCAGCCAAGGCCTAGCGTTGGACACCGGGGAGCTGTTTTTT.

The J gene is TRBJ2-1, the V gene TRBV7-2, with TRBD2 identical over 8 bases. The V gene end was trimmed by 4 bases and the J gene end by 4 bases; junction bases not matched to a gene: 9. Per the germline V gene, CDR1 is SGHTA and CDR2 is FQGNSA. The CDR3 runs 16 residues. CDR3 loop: CASSSIGSGGYNEQFF. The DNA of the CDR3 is TGTGCCAGCAGCTCGATAGGGAGCGGGGGTTACAATGAGCAGTTCTTC.

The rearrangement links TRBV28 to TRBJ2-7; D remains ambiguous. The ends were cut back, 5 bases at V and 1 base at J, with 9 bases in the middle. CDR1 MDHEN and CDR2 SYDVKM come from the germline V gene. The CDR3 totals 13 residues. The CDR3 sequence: CASSITVSYEQYF. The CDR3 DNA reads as TGTGCCAGCAGTATTACTGTTTCCTACGAGCAGTACTTC.

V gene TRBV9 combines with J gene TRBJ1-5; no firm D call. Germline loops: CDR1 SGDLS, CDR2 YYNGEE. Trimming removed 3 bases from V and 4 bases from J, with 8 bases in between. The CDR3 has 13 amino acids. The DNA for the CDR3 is TGTGCCAGCAGCGCCTACCCGAATCAGCCCCAGCATTTT. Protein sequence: CASSAYPNQPQHF.

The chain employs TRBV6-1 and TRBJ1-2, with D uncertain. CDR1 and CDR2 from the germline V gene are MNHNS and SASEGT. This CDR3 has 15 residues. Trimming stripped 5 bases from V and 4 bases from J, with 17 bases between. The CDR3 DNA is TGTGCCAGCAGTCCCCGTAGGCAGGCGCTCTATGGCTACACCTTC. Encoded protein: CASSPRRQALYGYTF.